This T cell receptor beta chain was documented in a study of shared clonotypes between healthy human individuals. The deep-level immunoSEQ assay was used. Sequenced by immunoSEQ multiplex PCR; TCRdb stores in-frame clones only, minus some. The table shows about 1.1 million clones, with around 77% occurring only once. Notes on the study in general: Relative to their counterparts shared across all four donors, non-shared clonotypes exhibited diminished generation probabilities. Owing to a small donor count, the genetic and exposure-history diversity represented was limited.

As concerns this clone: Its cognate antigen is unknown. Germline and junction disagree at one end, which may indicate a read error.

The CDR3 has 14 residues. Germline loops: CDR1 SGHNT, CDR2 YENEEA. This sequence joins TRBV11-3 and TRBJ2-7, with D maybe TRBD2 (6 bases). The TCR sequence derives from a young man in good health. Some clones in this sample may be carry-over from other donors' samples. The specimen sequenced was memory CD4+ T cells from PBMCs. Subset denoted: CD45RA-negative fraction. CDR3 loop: CASSQFAGPYEQYF. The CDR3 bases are TGCGCCAGCAGCCAATTTGCGGGGCCCTACGAGCAGTACTTC.